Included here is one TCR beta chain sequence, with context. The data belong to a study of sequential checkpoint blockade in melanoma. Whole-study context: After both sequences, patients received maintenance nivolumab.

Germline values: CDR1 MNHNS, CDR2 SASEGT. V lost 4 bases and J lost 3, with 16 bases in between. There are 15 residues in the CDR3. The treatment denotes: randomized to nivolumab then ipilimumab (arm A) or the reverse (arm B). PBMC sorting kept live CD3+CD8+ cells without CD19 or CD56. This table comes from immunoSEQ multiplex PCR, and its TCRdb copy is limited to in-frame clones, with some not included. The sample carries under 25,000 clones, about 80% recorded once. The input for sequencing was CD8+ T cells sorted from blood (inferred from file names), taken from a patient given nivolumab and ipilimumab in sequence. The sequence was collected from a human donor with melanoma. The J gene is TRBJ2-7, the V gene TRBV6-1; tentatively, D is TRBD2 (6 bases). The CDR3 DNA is TGTGCCAGCAGTGTACCGTTGGGAGGAAGCTACGAGCAGTACTTC. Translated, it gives CASSVPLGGSYEQYF.